Presented here are 30 T cell receptor beta chains from one specimen sequenced in a study of blood T cell repertoires in COVID-19. Profiling relied on immunoSEQ multiplex PCR, and the TCRdb table lists in-frame clones only, not all of them. The sample shows more than 200,000 clones, nearly 90% of them seen only once. Sequenced sample: PBMCs or T cells enriched from blood (not recorded which). The receptors here all came from a woman aged 25-40 years with acute COVID-19.

This chain joins TRBV28 and TRBJ2-7, with a weak D call TRBD1 (5 bases). Germline V gene sequence: CDR1 MDHEN, CDR2 SYDVKM. The CDR3 contains 15 residues. Trimming removed 5 bases from V and 2 bases from J, with 16 bases in between. The CDR3 region is CASSPSRTFPYEQYF. The CDR3 DNA is TGTGCCAGCAGTCCTTCTAGGACATTTCCCTACGAGCAGTACTTC.

This chain links TRBV2 with TRBJ2-7; 8 bases line up with TRBD2. The CDR3 is 15 amino acids. Germline CDR1 SNHLY, CDR2 FYNNEI. J was trimmed by 3 bases and V by 1 base; bases with no gene match: 5. The chain's CDR3 is CASSEVISGIYEQYF. CDR3 coding DNA: TGTGCCAGCAGTGAAGTGATTAGCGGGATCTACGAGCAGTACTTC.

This chain uses TRBV6-5 with TRBJ1-1; TRBD1 is a possible D gene (5 bases). The V gene's germline CDR1 is MNHEY and CDR2 SVGAGI. The CDR3 has 14 residues. V was clipped by 0 bases and J by 4 bases, with 9 bases between them. As DNA, the CDR3 is TGTGCCAGCAGTTACTCCGGCGGGGCCACTGAAGCTTTCTTT. It yields the protein CASSYSGGATEAFF.

The chain uses TRBV3-1 (or the pseudogene TRBV3-2) and TRBJ1-2; 8 positions agree with TRBD1. CDR1 is LGHDT, CDR2 YNNKEL, per germline (reference sequence). With V trimmed by 5 bases and J by 7 bases, 6 bases remained unmatched. This CDR3 has 13 residues. The CDR3 here is CASSSRQGLGYTF. DNA for the CDR3: TGTGCCAGCAGCTCCCGACAGGGGCTTGGCTACACCTTC.

A single count supports this clone. The V call is TRBV6-2 or TRBV6-3, the J call TRBJ1-5; the D is unclear. Between the trimmed V and J ends, which lost 0 bases and 6 bases, there was a span of 3 bases. The CDR3 has 12 amino acids. The germline gives CDR1 MNHEY, CDR2 SVGEGT. CDR3 loop: CASSYSSQPQHF. In DNA form, the CDR3 reads TGTGCCAGCAGTTACTCGAGTCAGCCCCAGCATTTT.

The chain employs TRBV5-1 and TRBJ2-1, with TRBD2 matching over 10 bases. CDR1 SGHRS and CDR2 YFSETQ come from the germline V gene. CDR3 length equals 14 residues. With 4 bases clipped from V and 5 bases from J, the junction kept 3 bases outside the gene matches. The chain's CDR3 is CASSPLAGDNEQFF. CDR3 sequence (DNA): TGCGCCAGCAGCCCGCTAGCGGGGGACAATGAGCAGTTCTTC.

The sample holds a few counts of this clone. The chain employs TRBV9 and TRBJ2-3, with TRBD1 matching 9 bases. Trimming took 0 bases from V and 4 from J; bases not matched to a gene: 6. The CDR3 length is 16 residues. Germline CDR1 and CDR2: SGDLS and YYNGEE. This CDR3 is CASSVVGDRDADTQYF. In nucleotides, the CDR3 is TGTGCCAGCAGCGTAGTAGGGGACAGGGACGCAGATACGCAGTATTTT.

V usage is TRBV3-1 (or the pseudogene TRBV3-2) and J usage is TRBJ2-1; weak D call: TRBD2 (6 bases). There are 17 residues in the CDR3. From germline, CDR1 is LGHDT and CDR2 YNNKEL (reference sequence). V lost 3 bases and J lost 3, with 18 bases in between. The CDR3 spells CASSQGRGREVYNEQFF. The CDR3 nucleotides are TGTGCCAGCAGCCAGGGGCGAGGGCGGGAAGTCTACAATGAGCAGTTCTTC.

This rearrangement joins TRBV3-1 (or the pseudogene TRBV3-2) to TRBJ2-7; no definite D call. The CDR3 is made up of 14 amino acids. Germline CDR1 reads LGHDT; CDR2 reads YNNKEL (reference sequence). Deletions cut 0 bases from V and 2 bases from J, with 8 bases between. CDR3 DNA: TGTGCCAGCAGCCAAGAATACGAGACCTACGAGCAGTACTTC. Its translation is CASSQEYETYEQYF.

This rearrangement joins TRBV27 to TRBJ1-2, with D possibly being TRBD1 (5 bases). Germline CDR1 MNHEY, CDR2 SMNVEV (reference sequence). The V end was cut by 2 bases, the J end by 8 bases, with 12 bases between. The length of the CDR3 is 13 residues. The CDR3 sequence: CASSLRGLAGYTF. The CDR3, as DNA: TGTGCCAGCAGTTTAAGGGGCTTGGCGGGCTACACCTTC.

The V call is TRBV10-3, the J call TRBJ2-1, with 7 bases matching TRBD2. Germline V gives CDR1 ENHRY, CDR2 SYGVKD. This CDR3 spans 18 amino acids. Trimming removed 3 bases from V and 0 bases from J; junction bases left unmatched: 11. The CDR3 sequence is CAISDRTGGSGSYNEQFF. The CDR3 nucleotides read TGTGCCATCAGTGACCGAACCGGGGGGAGCGGCTCCTACAATGAGCAGTTCTTC.

The gene calls are TRBV27 and TRBJ2-3; D is unresolved. The germline gives CDR1 MNHEY, CDR2 SMNVEV (reference sequence). The CDR3 spans 14 residues. Between the trimmed V and J ends, which lost 5 bases and 7 bases, there was a span of 16 bases. The CDR3 loop reads CASSPSSSLNTQYF. The DNA for the CDR3 is TGTGCCAGCAGTCCGAGTAGTAGCTTGAATACGCAGTATTTT.

The V gene is TRBV4-2, the J gene TRBJ2-3; 15 positions agree with TRBD2. After removal of 2 bases from V and 5 bases from J, the junction contained 5 bases not matched to a gene. Germline V gives CDR1 LGHNA, CDR2 YNFKEQ. The CDR3 is 17 residues long. DNA of the CDR3: TGTGCCAGCAGCCAACGGACTAGCGGGGGGGCCCAAGATACGCAGTATTTT. This sequence encodes CASSQRTSGGAQDTQYF.

This sequence joins TRBV6-5 and TRBJ2-3; 8 bases are a match to TRBD2. Germline trimming cut 0 bases from V and 6 bases from J; bases unmatched to any gene: 8. This CDR3 region has 16 residues. Germline CDR1 reads MNHEY; CDR2 reads SVGAGI. CDR3 loop: CASSYSSGGGFDTQYF. The CDR3 DNA reads as TGTGCCAGCAGTTACTCTTCTGGCGGGGGGTTCGATACGCAGTATTTT.

CDR3 sequence (DNA): TGTGCCAGCAGTGGGAGGGTAGGGGTACGGTATGGCTACACCTTC. Translation: CASSGRVGVRYGYTF. The rearrangement links TRBV9 to TRBJ1-2; D is perhaps TRBD1 (5 bases). The CDR3 runs 15 residues. Germline values: CDR1 SGDLS, CDR2 YYNGEE. The V end was cut by 5 bases, the J end by 5 bases, with 19 bases between.

This chain links TRBV21-1 with TRBJ1-1; the table's D call of TRBD1 was not tested on the DNA. TRBV21-1 is labeled a pseudogene. There are 14 residues in the CDR3. The CDR3 loop reads CASLRAGAGTEAFF. The CDR3 DNA sequence: TGTGCCAGCCTGCGGGCAGGGGCTGGTACTGAAGCTTTCTTT.

About this clone itself: Other DNA sequences within the sample encode an identical CDR3. The rearrangement uses TRBV13 and TRBJ1-1; 8 nucleotides align to TRBD1. V lost 5 bases and J lost 1; bases outside the gene matches: 3. CDR3 size: 14 residues. Germline-derived CDR1 and CDR2 are PRHDT and FYEKMQ (reference sequence). The CDR3 here is CASSRGQGNTEAFF. In nucleotides, the CDR3 is TGTGCCAGCAGCAGAGGACAGGGGAACACTGAAGCTTTCTTT.

The table lists this clone with a count of one. The V gene is TRBV4-3, the J gene TRBJ1-1, with D tentatively TRBD1 (6 bases). The CDR3 loop spans 13 amino acids. Germline CDR1 reads LGHNA; CDR2 reads YSLEER. V was shortened by 5 bases and J by 5 bases, with 12 bases between the two germline ends. The CDR3 DNA follows: TGCGCCAGCAGCACTCACAGGGATACTGAAGCTTTCTTT. Amino acid sequence: CASSTHRDTEAFF.

The rearrangement links TRBV5-1 to TRBJ1-2; D is undetermined. Trimming pared 0 bases from V and 5 bases from J, leaving 14 bases between. Germline-derived CDR1 and CDR2 are SGHRS and YFSETQ. This CDR3 comprises 15 residues. CDR3 protein: CASSLDGQELYGYTF. The CDR3, as DNA: TGCGCCAGCAGCTTGGATGGCCAGGAATTATATGGCTACACCTTC.

The rearrangement uses TRBV13 and TRBJ2-1, with 9 bases matching TRBD2. Trimming took 4 bases from V and 5 from J; bases not matched to a gene: 9. The CDR3 sequence is 16 residues long. Germline loops: CDR1 PRHDT, CDR2 FYEKMQ (reference sequence). This chain's CDR3 is CASSSFRGGAHNEQFF. CDR3 in DNA: TGTGCCAGCAGCTCGTTTCGCGGGGGGGCGCACAATGAGCAGTTCTTC.

V usage is TRBV3-1 (or the pseudogene TRBV3-2) and J usage is TRBJ2-7; D is possibly TRBD2 (5 bases). Deletions cut 4 bases from V and 4 bases from J, with 14 bases between. The CDR3 spans 14 residues. Germline V CDR1 and CDR2: LGHDT, YNNKEL (reference sequence). The CDR3 DNA reads TGTGCCAGCAGCCCGAGGGTAGGTCTGTACGAGCAGTACTTC. Translation gives CASSPRVGLYEQYF.

The chain couples TRBV12-3 or TRBV12-4 to TRBJ1-2; D remains ambiguous. V lost 5 bases to trimming and J lost 7 bases, with 11 bases between them. This CDR3 comprises 12 residues. The DNA for the CDR3 is TGTGCCAGCAGTATGGACTGGGGTGGCTACACCTTC. This sequence encodes CASSMDWGGYTF.

CDR3 loop: CATSDSGATNEKLFF. The CDR3 region has the DNA TGTGCCACCAGTGACTCAGGGGCTACTAATGAAAAACTGTTTTTT. This sequence joins TRBV24-1 and TRBJ1-4; D may be TRBD1 (6 bases). The germline V and J ends were trimmed by 4 bases and 2 bases, with 10 bases remaining between them. The CDR3 runs to 15 residues. Germline V CDR1 and CDR2: KGHDR, SFDVKD.

The J gene is TRBJ2-7, the V gene TRBV18; tentatively, D is TRBD1 (9 bases). V gave up 3 bases and J gave up 4 bases, with 31 bases separating them. This CDR3 is 20 amino acids long. CDR1 and CDR2 (germline): KGHSH, LQKENI. CDR3 nucleotide sequence: TGTGCCAGCTCACCGGAACAGGGGGCGGCGGGGGGCCCCTTGTCATACGAGCAGTACTTC. Its translation: CASSPEQGAAGGPLSYEQYF.

The chain employs TRBV30 and TRBJ2-5; perhaps TRBD1 as D (6 bases). V lost 3 bases and J lost 1, with 12 bases in between. The CDR3 contains 14 residues. In germline, CDR1 is GTSNPN, CDR2 SVGIG (reference sequence). The DNA of the CDR3 is TGTGCCTGGAGCATGGGACAACCCCAAGAGACCCAGTACTTC. This gives the protein CAWSMGQPQETQYF. The whole variable domain, remainder taken from reference TRBV30 and TRBJ2-5, is SQTIHQWPATLVQPVGSPLSLECTVEGTSNPNLYWYRQAAGRGLQLLFYSVGIGQISSEVPQNLSASRPQDRQFILSSKKLLLSDSGFYLCAWSMGQPQETQYFGPGTRLLVL.

The chain uses TRBV5-8 and TRBJ1-4, with 7 bases that match TRBD1. V was pared by 1 base and J by 8 bases, with 5 bases of the junction left unmatched. CDR3 length equals 14 residues. Germline-derived CDR1 and CDR2 are SGHTS and YDEGEE. CDR3 DNA: TGTGCCAGCAGCTTGAACCGAGGGGGCGAAAAACTGTTTTTT. This gives the protein CASSLNRGGEKLFF.

This clone turned up a few times. The chain carries TRBV7-9 and TRBJ2-7, with 7 bases aligning to TRBD1. The CDR3 runs to 15 residues. Germline V gene data show CDR1 as SEHNR and CDR2 as FQNEAQ (reference sequence). V was clipped by 5 bases and J by 4 bases; unmatched bases: 11. The CDR3 DNA is TGTGCCAGCAGCCCCTCCGGGACAGTGAAATACGAGCAGTACTTC. It encodes CASSPSGTVKYEQYF.

The chain has TRBV15 and TRBJ1-1; possible D gene TRBD1, 6 bases. V was cut by 4 bases and J by 1 base, with 13 bases left in between. This CDR3 has 15 residues. Per germline, CDR1 LNHNV and CDR2 YYDKDF (reference sequence). CDR3 region: CATSKPTGKNTEAFF. The CDR3 DNA is TGTGCCACCAGCAAACCTACAGGGAAGAACACTGAAGCTTTCTTT. The full variable domain, completed using reference TRBV15 and TRBJ1-1, is DAMVIQNPRYQVTQFGKPVTLSCSQTLNHNVMYWYQQKSSQAPKLLFHYYDKDFNNEADTPDNFQSRRPNTSFCFLDIRSPGLGDTAMYLCATSKPTGKNTEAFFGQGTRLTVV.

This clone appeared a few times. The chain recombines TRBV11-2 with TRBJ1-5; TRBD1 agrees at 8 bases. The V gene's germline CDR1 is SGHAT and CDR2 FQNNGV. The J segment lost 7 bases and the V segment lost 5 bases, leaving 7 bases of the junction unmatched. The CDR3 covers 14 residues. The CDR3 here is CASSLGQGGQPQHF. CDR3 sequence (DNA): TGTGCCAGCAGCCTCGGACAGGGCGGCCAGCCCCAGCATTTT.

The chain combines TRBV15 with TRBJ2-7; 9 bases are a match to TRBD1. The trim removed 5 bases at V and 4 bases at J, leaving 15 bases unmatched. The germline V gene has CDR1 LNHNV and CDR2 YYDKDF (reference sequence). CDR3 length equals 17 residues. The CDR3 loop is CATSGGQGIAQHYEQYF. In DNA, the CDR3 is TGTGCCACCAGCGGAGGACAGGGGATAGCCCAGCATTACGAGCAGTACTTC.